This is a list of T cell receptor beta chains from one sample in a study of cytomegalovirus exposure and HLA in healthy donors. The protocol was immunoSEQ multiplex PCR, while the TCRdb copy is restricted to in-frame clones and leaves out a portion. The sample contains 85,000 to 120,000 clones, about 94% of which appear only once. Sequenced: PBMCs. The source of these receptors is a woman aged 18-30 years in good health and CMV-seronegative. Both conserved end residues are part of each CDR3. A D gene is named only where the DNA matches it firmly. Clone size is shown for a subset of rows, as once, few, many or a class of expanded clone.

d_call: NA; clone_size: NA; j_call: TRBJ2-7; v_call: TRBV11-2; cdr3_nt: TGTGCCAGCAGCCCGCAGAACTACGAGCAGTACTTC; cdr3_aa: CASSPQNYEQYF
d_call: TRBD1; clone_size: NA; j_call: TRBJ2-5; v_call: TRBV19; cdr3_nt: TGTGCCAGTAGCCGGGACAGGCAAGAGACCCAGTACTTC; cdr3_aa: CASSRDRQETQYF
d_call: NA; clone_size: NA; j_call: TRBJ1-1; v_call: TRBV19; cdr3_nt: TGTGCCAGTAGTATAGTAGGGGCGCACACTGAAGCTTTCTTT; cdr3_aa: CASSIVGAHTEAFF
d_call: NA; clone_size: NA; j_call: TRBJ2-3; v_call: TRBV27; cdr3_nt: TGTGCCAGCAGTTACCAGAGGGCGCAGTATTTT; cdr3_aa: CASSYQRAQYF
d_call: TRBD1; clone_size: NA; j_call: TRBJ1-4; v_call: TRBV4-2; cdr3_nt: TGTGCCAGCAGCCGAGGACAGGGAGGTGAAAAACTGTTTTTT; cdr3_aa: CASSRGQGGEKLFF
d_call: NA; clone_size: NA; j_call: TRBJ2-2; v_call: TRBV2; cdr3_nt: TGTGCCACTTCCTCAGAGAGGTTGGACACCGGGGAGCTGTTTTTT; cdr3_aa: CATSSERLDTGELFF
d_call: TRBD1; clone_size: once; j_call: TRBJ2-6; v_call: TRBV6-6; cdr3_nt: TGTGCCAGCAGACCTACAGGGGCTGGGGCCAACGTCCTGACTTTC; cdr3_aa: CASRPTGAGANVLTF
d_call: TRBD1; clone_size: NA; j_call: TRBJ2-7; v_call: TRBV2; cdr3_nt: TGTGCCAGCAACCCGGGACAGGGAGGGTACGAGCAGTACTTC; cdr3_aa: CASNPGQGGYEQYF
d_call: TRBD2; clone_size: few; j_call: TRBJ2-1; v_call: TRBV14; cdr3_nt: TGTGCCAGCAGCCAAGCCGTTAGCGGGAATTCCTACAATGAGCAGTTCTTC; cdr3_aa: CASSQAVSGNSYNEQFF
d_call: NA; clone_size: NA; j_call: TRBJ1-1; v_call: TRBV7-2; cdr3_nt: TGTGCCAGCAGCTTATTCGAGGGTAAGGACACTGAAGCTTTCTTT; cdr3_aa: CASSLFEGKDTEAFF
d_call: TRBD1; clone_size: NA; j_call: TRBJ2-5; v_call: TRBV29-1; cdr3_nt: TGCAGCGTTGAAGATCTGGGGCAGGGGGCCCCTCAGTACTTC; cdr3_aa: CSVEDLGQGAPQYF
d_call: NA; clone_size: NA; j_call: TRBJ2-5; v_call: TRBV13; cdr3_nt: TGTGCCAGCAGCTTCCTAGGAGTGGGAGAGACCCAGTACTTC; cdr3_aa: CASSFLGVGETQYF
d_call: NA; clone_size: NA; j_call: TRBJ2-7; v_call: TRBV7-2; cdr3_nt: TGTGCCAGCAGCTTTGCGGGCGGGTCGCCGACCGGGCAGTACTTC; cdr3_aa: CASSFAGGSPTGQYF
d_call: NA; clone_size: NA; j_call: TRBJ1-1; v_call: TRBV27; cdr3_nt: TGTGCCAGCAGTTATGCGGCCTACACTGAAGCTTTCTTT; cdr3_aa: CASSYAAYTEAFF
d_call: NA; clone_size: NA; j_call: TRBJ2-7; v_call: TRBV6-1; cdr3_nt: TGTGCCAGCAGTGGGCAGAACCCATCCTACGAGCAGTACTTC; cdr3_aa: CASSGQNPSYEQYF
d_call: TRBD1; clone_size: NA; j_call: TRBJ1-1; v_call: TRBV5-1; cdr3_nt: TGCGCCAGCAGCTGGAGACAGGGGGCGTTGAACACTGAAGCTTTCTTT; cdr3_aa: CASSWRQGALNTEAFF
d_call: NA; clone_size: NA; j_call: TRBJ2-2; v_call: TRBV9; cdr3_nt: TGTGCCAGCAGCGTAGCCGGGCCAGAGATGGCGGGATGGACCGGGGAGCTGTTTTTT; cdr3_aa: CASSVAGPEMAGWTGELFF
d_call: TRBD1; clone_size: NA; j_call: TRBJ2-5; v_call: TRBV29-1; cdr3_nt: TGCAGCGTTGAAGATCAGGTTTCGAGGGACAGGGACCAAGAGACCCAGTACTTC; cdr3_aa: CSVEDQVSRDRDQETQYF
d_call: NA; clone_size: NA; j_call: TRBJ2-4; v_call: TRBV9; cdr3_nt: TGTGCCAGCAGCGTAGATTGGCTAGGGGACATTCAGTACTTC; cdr3_aa: CASSVDWLGDIQYF
d_call: NA; clone_size: once; j_call: TRBJ2-7; v_call: TRBV27; cdr3_nt: TGTGCCAGCAGTTTGGCCGGTCGGGGGGAGCAGTACTTC; cdr3_aa: CASSLAGRGEQYF
d_call: NA; clone_size: NA; j_call: TRBJ1-3; v_call: TRBV4-1; cdr3_nt: TGCGCCAGCAGCCAAGTAGGGACATTCTCTGGAAACACCATATATTTT; cdr3_aa: CASSQVGTFSGNTIYF
d_call: TRBD2; clone_size: NA; j_call: TRBJ2-3; v_call: TRBV5-1; cdr3_nt: TGCGCCAGCACCCTGGGAACTAGCGGGAGGTCAGATACGCAGTATTTT; cdr3_aa: CASTLGTSGRSDTQYF
d_call: TRBD1; clone_size: NA; j_call: TRBJ2-2; v_call: TRBV5-1; cdr3_nt: TGCGCCAGCGAGAGGACAGGGGGCTTACACGGGGAGCTGTTTTTT; cdr3_aa: CASERTGGLHGELFF
d_call: TRBD2; clone_size: NA; j_call: TRBJ2-1; v_call: TRBV29-1; cdr3_nt: TGCAGCGTTGAAGCCCTGGCTAGCGGGATCCTTTACAATGAGCAGTTCTTC; cdr3_aa: CSVEALASGILYNEQFF
d_call: TRBD2; clone_size: NA; j_call: TRBJ2-3; v_call: TRBV6-4; cdr3_nt: TGTGCCAGCAGTGAGCGGGAGCTAGATACGCAGTATTTT; cdr3_aa: CASSERELDTQYF
d_call: NA; clone_size: NA; j_call: TRBJ1-2; v_call: TRBV29-1; cdr3_nt: TGCAGCGTCCTAACCGGGGAGGACTATGGCTACACCTTC; cdr3_aa: CSVLTGEDYGYTF
d_call: TRBD1; clone_size: NA; j_call: TRBJ2-7; v_call: TRBV15; cdr3_nt: TGTGCCACCAGCCTAAGACAGGGGGCCCACGAGCAGTACTTC; cdr3_aa: CATSLRQGAHEQYF
d_call: NA; clone_size: NA; j_call: TRBJ1-1; v_call: TRBV2; cdr3_nt: TGTGCCAGCAGAGGCCCCGCCGGGCGGGCCGAGAACACTGAAGCTTTCTTT; cdr3_aa: CASRGPAGRAENTEAFF
d_call: NA; clone_size: once; j_call: TRBJ1-4; v_call: TRBV6-5; cdr3_nt: TGTGCCAGCAGGCCTCCCCCGGGGACTAATGAAAAACTGTTTTTT; cdr3_aa: CASRPPPGTNEKLFF
d_call: TRBD1; clone_size: NA; j_call: TRBJ2-7; v_call: TRBV7-3; cdr3_nt: TGTGCCAGCAGCTCAACAGGGGGCGCGAACGACGAGCAGTACTTC; cdr3_aa: CASSSTGGANDEQYF
d_call: NA; clone_size: NA; j_call: TRBJ2-1; v_call: TRBV4-1; cdr3_nt: TGCGCCAGCAGCCAATACCGGGGTGGTCTTAATGAGCAGTTCTTC; cdr3_aa: CASSQYRGGLNEQFF
d_call: NA; clone_size: NA; j_call: TRBJ2-1; v_call: TRBV6-5; cdr3_nt: TGTGCCAGCAGCAAGACAGCCTACAATGAGCAGTTCTTC; cdr3_aa: CASSKTAYNEQFF
d_call: NA; clone_size: once; j_call: TRBJ1-2; v_call: TRBV27; cdr3_nt: TGTGCCAGCAGTTTATTCTTCGGACAGCATCCCACTAACTATGGCTACACCTTC; cdr3_aa: CASSLFFGQHPTNYGYTF
d_call: TRBD2; clone_size: NA; j_call: TRBJ2-1; v_call: TRBV11-3; cdr3_nt: TGTGCCAGCAGCTTAGTTTTAGTAGGTGGGAGGGATGAGCAGTTCTTC; cdr3_aa: CASSLVLVGGRDEQFF
d_call: TRBD2; clone_size: NA; j_call: TRBJ2-7; v_call: TRBV29-1; cdr3_nt: TGCAGCGTTGTACTAGCGGGAGGTCCTACCTACGAGCAGTACTTC; cdr3_aa: CSVVLAGGPTYEQYF
d_call: TRBD2; clone_size: NA; j_call: TRBJ2-3; v_call: TRBV15; cdr3_nt: TGTGCCACCAGCAGAGTTACTAGCGGGTATGGCACAGATACGCAGTATTTT; cdr3_aa: CATSRVTSGYGTDTQYF
d_call: NA; clone_size: NA; j_call: TRBJ2-7; v_call: TRBV21-1; cdr3_nt: TGTGCCAGCAGCAAAAGCCAGGGGCTAGCTGAATGCGAGCAGTACTTC; cdr3_aa: CASSKSQGLAECEQYF
d_call: NA; clone_size: NA; j_call: TRBJ1-3; v_call: TRBV2; cdr3_nt: TGTGCCAGCATGAGGAGGGGTGGGGCTGGAAACACCATATATTTT; cdr3_aa: CASMRRGGAGNTIYF
d_call: TRBD1; clone_size: NA; j_call: TRBJ2-3; v_call: TRBV5-1; cdr3_nt: TGCGCCAGCAGGGTGGGACAGGTGCCCACAGATACGCAGTATTTT; cdr3_aa: CASRVGQVPTDTQYF
d_call: TRBD2; clone_size: once; j_call: TRBJ2-4; v_call: TRBV6-4; cdr3_nt: TGTGCCAGCAGTGACGGAGAAAGCGGGAGGGCCATCTTCGGGAAAAACATTCAGTACTTC; cdr3_aa: CASSDGESGRAIFGKNIQYF
d_call: TRBD1; clone_size: NA; j_call: TRBJ1-3; v_call: TRBV2; cdr3_nt: TGTGCCAGCAATCGACAGGGATCGGGAAACACCATATATTTT; cdr3_aa: CASNRQGSGNTIYF
d_call: TRBD1; clone_size: NA; j_call: TRBJ1-2; v_call: TRBV20-1; cdr3_nt: TGCAGTCCTAAGGACAGGTACACCTTC; cdr3_aa: CSPKDRYTF
d_call: TRBD2; clone_size: NA; j_call: TRBJ2-3; v_call: TRBV5-1; cdr3_nt: TGCGCCAGCAGCTTAGGAGGGAGGGACACAGATACGCAGTATTTT; cdr3_aa: CASSLGGRDTDTQYF
d_call: TRBD2; clone_size: NA; j_call: TRBJ2-7; v_call: TRBV6-1; cdr3_nt: TGTGCCAGCAGACTTAGCGGGAGGGGCCCCTACGAGCAGTACTTC; cdr3_aa: CASRLSGRGPYEQYF
d_call: NA; clone_size: NA; j_call: TRBJ2-7; v_call: TRBV27; cdr3_nt: TGTGCCAGCAGTTCCTACCCCTACGAGCAGTACTTC; cdr3_aa: CASSSYPYEQYF
d_call: NA; clone_size: once; j_call: TRBJ1-1; v_call: TRBV5-4; cdr3_nt: TGTGCCAGCAGCTTGGGACAGGAGTACTTCACTGAAGCTTTCTTT; cdr3_aa: CASSLGQEYFTEAFF
d_call: TRBD2; clone_size: NA; j_call: TRBJ2-5; v_call: TRBV18; cdr3_nt: TGTGCCAGCTCACCACTCGGCGGGGGGGCAGAGCAAGAGACCCAGTACTTC; cdr3_aa: CASSPLGGGAEQETQYF
d_call: NA; clone_size: NA; j_call: TRBJ2-1; v_call: TRBV4-1; cdr3_nt: TGCGCCAGCAGCCAAGAACGGCGGAATGAGCAGTTCTTC; cdr3_aa: CASSQERRNEQFF
d_call: TRBD1; clone_size: NA; j_call: TRBJ1-2; v_call: TRBV4-2; cdr3_nt: TGTGCCAGCAGCCAAGAGATCACAGGGGAAGGCTACACCTTC; cdr3_aa: CASSQEITGEGYTF
d_call: TRBD2; clone_size: NA; j_call: TRBJ2-3; v_call: TRBV11-3; cdr3_nt: TGTGCCAGCAGTCGGACTAGCGGGAGCACAGATACGCAGTATTTT; cdr3_aa: CASSRTSGSTDTQYF
d_call: NA; clone_size: NA; j_call: TRBJ2-3; v_call: TRBV13; cdr3_nt: TGTGCCAGCAGCTTAGGGGGCCGCGCAGATACGCAGTATTTT; cdr3_aa: CASSLGGRADTQYF
d_call: TRBD2; clone_size: NA; j_call: TRBJ2-7; v_call: TRBV5-6; cdr3_nt: TGTGCCAGCACCCCGGGAGGGCGTGAATACGAGCAGTACTTC; cdr3_aa: CASTPGGREYEQYF